These 27 T cell receptor beta chains came from one sample sequenced in a study of T cells in Graves' hyperthyroidism and ophthalmopathy. Template material for amplifying TCR beta CDR3 regions consisted of RNA transcripts. First-round RT-PCR of the TCR CDR3 relied on the HTBI primer set. TCRdb recomputed calls from the multiplex PCR reads with MiXCR, one row per CDR3 protein. This sample has hundreds of thousands of distinct CDR3 sequences; 35% to 45% occur once, and the top ten carry 7% to 10%. The sequencing sample was made of blood. Source of these receptors: a man between 18 and 29 years old with Graves' hyperthyroidism.

This rearrangement joins TRBV4-1 to TRBJ2-7; 8 nucleotides match TRBD2. V gave up 0 bases and J gave up 2 bases; unmatched junction bases: 9. CDR3 length: 17 residues. Per the germline V gene, CDR1 is MGHRA and CDR2 is YSYEKL. CDR3 sequence: CASSQEFQREYTYEQYF. The DNA for the CDR3 is TGCGCCAGCAGCCAAGAGTTTCAGCGGGAGTACACCTACGAGCAGTACTTC.

This clonotype came up many times. The J gene is TRBJ1-1, the V gene TRBV15; 7 nucleotides match TRBD1. Per the germline V gene, CDR1 is LNHNV and CDR2 is YYDKDF (reference sequence). The length of the CDR3 is 19 residues. V shed 1 base and J 4 bases; nucleotides not matched to a gene: 18. CDR3 region: CATSRAVRAFDRVPTEAFF. DNA for the CDR3: TGTGCCACCAGCAGAGCCGTACGGGCCTTCGACAGGGTTCCCACTGAAGCTTTCTTT.

The chain links TRBV29-1 to TRBJ1-2; no firm D call. V lost 8 bases to trimming and J lost 0 bases, with 13 bases between them. CDR3 length: 13 residues. Per germline, CDR1 SQVTM and CDR2 ANQGSEA. The DNA for the CDR3 is TGCAGCTTGGCGAAGGGAGCTAACTATGGCTACACCTTC. It yields the protein CSLAKGANYGYTF.

This clonotype was counted once. The chain recombines TRBV15 with TRBJ1-5; TRBD1 agrees at 7 bases. The DNA matches TRBJ2-3 better at its end, which makes the J call doubtful. This CDR3 comprises 13 residues. The germline gives CDR1 LNHNV, CDR2 YYDKDF (reference sequence). The CDR3 loop is CATSYRGADTQYF. The CDR3, as DNA: TGTGCCACCAGTTACAGGGGAGCAGATACGCAGTATTTT.

As concerns this clonotype: Given the absence of the conserved phenylalanine or tryptophan at the CDR3 end, a read error is likely. The DNA is left out, because the CDR3 cannot be placed on it with certainty; the CDR3 is given as TCRdb lists it. The chain has TRBV29-1 and TRBJ1-2. Germline V gene sequence: CDR1 SQVTM, CDR2 ANQGSEA. The CDR3 length equals 9 residues, ends included. The chain's CDR3 is CSVETRTTY.

A single count supports this clonotype. Since a much larger clone is just one base distant, this may be a read error. The chain links TRBV29-1 to TRBJ2-7; D possibly uses TRBD1 or TRBD2 (5 bases each). V lost 4 bases and J 2 bases, leaving 15 bases between the germline ends. The CDR3 is made up of 14 amino acids. The germline V gene encodes CDR1 SQVTM and CDR2 ANQGSEA. The chain's CDR3 is CSVAEGHNAYEQYF. The DNA for the CDR3 is TGCAGCGTTGCTGAGGGGCACAACGCCTACGAGCAGTACTTC.

In this sample, this clonotype turned up a few times. The chain couples TRBV19 to TRBJ2-1; D tentatively reads TRBD1 or TRBD2 (6 bases each). V was cut by 4 bases and J by 6 bases, with 10 bases left in between. The CDR3 runs 13 residues. CDR1 and CDR2 from the germline V gene are LNHDA and SQIVND (reference sequence). DNA for the CDR3: TGTGCCAGTAGTAAATCGGGGGCCAATGAGCAGTTCTTC. Its protein product is CASSKSGANEQFF.

CDR3 sequence: CASSYGPGEGYTF. In DNA, the CDR3 is TGTGCCAGCAGTTACGGTCCAGGGGAAGGCTACACCTTC. J is TRBJ1-2 and V is TRBV6-5, with D possibly being TRBD1 (6 bases). Between the trimmed V and J ends, which lost 2 bases and 8 bases, there was a span of 12 bases. This CDR3 comprises 13 residues. Germline CDR1 reads MNHEY; CDR2 reads SVGAGI.

This clonotype was seen many times. This chain uses TRBV2 with TRBJ1-5, with D unclear. The CDR3 length is 15 residues. V was cut by 1 base and J by 5 bases, with 12 bases left in between. CDR1 is SNHLY and CDR2 is FYNNEI in the germline V gene. In nucleotides, the CDR3 is TGTGCCAGCAGTGAAGATAGGGTGGTAGATCAGCCCCAGCATTTT. It is translated as CASSEDRVVDQPQHF.

The chain combines TRBV20-1 with TRBJ2-7; 7 positions agree with TRBD1. The J segment lost 0 bases and the V segment lost 5 bases, leaving 10 bases of the junction unmatched. The CDR3 sequence is 15 residues long. CDR1 is DFQATT, CDR2 SNEGSKA, per germline (reference sequence). CDR3 sequence reads: CSAVSPQGFSYEQYF. As DNA, the CDR3 is TGCAGTGCTGTCTCCCCACAGGGGTTCTCCTACGAGCAGTACTTC.

The gene calls are TRBV7-2 and TRBJ1-2; 9 nucleotides match TRBD1. This CDR3 is built from 16 residues. Trimming at V came to 6 bases and at J to 4 bases, leaving 12 bases not matched to a gene. The germline CDR1 and CDR2 sequences are SGHTA and FQGNSA. CDR3 protein: CASSPSPGTGIYGYTF. In DNA form, the CDR3 reads TGTGCCAGCAGTCCTTCGCCGGGGACAGGGATCTATGGCTACACCTTC. The variable domain in full, with the rest retrieved from reference TRBV7-2 and TRBJ1-2, is GAGVSQSPSNKVTEKGKDVELRCDPISGHTALYWYRQSLGQGLEFLIYFQGNSAPDKSGLPSDRFSAERTGGSVSTLTIQRTQQEDSAVYLCASSPSPGTGIYGYTFGSGTRLTVV.

This clonotype was picked up a small number of times. The chain couples TRBV24-1 to TRBJ2-2; the D gene is possibly TRBD2 (6 bases). The CDR3 has 15 amino acids. Germline-derived CDR1 and CDR2 are KGHDR and SFDVKD. V shed 4 bases and J shed 3 bases, with 11 bases lying between them. CDR3 loop: CATSETSRYTGELFF. CDR3 sequence (DNA): TGTGCCACCAGTGAGACTAGTCGGTACACCGGGGAGCTGTTTTTT.

The rearrangement links TRBV11-3 to TRBJ1-2; the D gene is possibly TRBD1 (5 bases). This CDR3 comprises 16 residues. Germline CDR1 reads SGHNT; CDR2 reads YENEEA. Trimming took 3 bases from V and 8 from J, leaving 22 bases between them. DNA of the CDR3: TGTGCCAGCAGCTTGTCCCAGGGAGTGGTCTCGCGGGGCTACACCTTC. It yields the protein CASSLSQGVVSRGYTF. The full variable domain, in which reference TRBV11-3 and TRBJ1-2 provide the parts outside the CDR3, is EAGVVQSPRYKIIEKKQPVAFWCNPISGHNTLYWYLQNLGQGPELLIRYENEEAVDDSQLPKDRFSAERLKGVDSTLKIQPAELGDSAVYLCASSLSQGVVSRGYTFGSGTRLTVV.

Details on this clonotype: A clone one base away is much larger, so this may be a read error. The chain carries TRBV7-2 and TRBJ2-2; no firm D call. CDR1 SGHTA and CDR2 FQGNSA come from the germline V gene. The CDR3 spans 13 residues. CDR3 DNA sequence: TGTGCCAACAGCTTTGTTGAGGCCGGGGAGCTGTTTTTT. The encoded protein is CANSFVEAGELFF.

Worth noting for this clonotype: This may come from a read error, since a much larger clone is one base off. The rearrangement uses TRBV15 and TRBJ2-7; 9 nucleotides line up with TRBD2. After removal of 0 bases from V and 4 bases from J, the junction contained 10 bases not matched to a gene. CDR1 LNHNV and CDR2 YYDKDF come from the germline V gene (reference sequence). This CDR3 spans 17 amino acids. Here the CDR3 reads CATSREGGAGGSYEQYF. The CDR3 nucleotides are TGTGCCACCAGCAGAGAAGGTGGTGCGGGAGGGTCTTACGAGCAGTACTTC.

This clonotype has ten or more counts. The genes are TRBV15 and TRBJ2-5; weak D call: TRBD1 (7 bases). V lost 4 bases and J 4 bases, leaving 13 bases between the germline ends. The germline gives CDR1 LNHNV, CDR2 YYDKDF (reference sequence). This CDR3 has 14 amino acids. The CDR3 sequence is CATSKGAGRETQYF. The CDR3, as DNA: TGTGCCACCAGCAAGGGGGCGGGGAGAGAGACCCAGTACTTC.

This clonotype was recorded at least ten times. The genes are TRBV2 and TRBJ2-6; D is undetermined. The germline V gene has CDR1 SNHLY and CDR2 FYNNEI. V dropped 8 bases and J dropped 0 bases, with 2 bases sitting between them. The CDR3 is 12 residues long. CDR3 sequence: CASVSGANVLTF. The CDR3 DNA is TGTGCCAGCGTCTCTGGGGCCAACGTCCTGACTTTC.

About this clonotype: A much bigger clone sits one base away, suggesting this may be a read error. V and J are TRBV7-8 and TRBJ1-1, with a tentative D call TRBD1 (5 bases). Germline-derived CDR1 and CDR2 are SGHVS and FQNEAQ. The CDR3 totals 14 residues. The ends were cut back, 0 bases at V and 10 bases at J, with 15 bases in the middle. CDR3 in amino acids: CASSLAHGASGAFF. CDR3 nucleotide sequence: TGTGCCAGCAGCTTAGCGCACGGGGCATCGGGAGCTTTCTTT. The complete variable domain, with remaining parts taken from reference TRBV7-8 and TRBJ1-1, reads GAGVSQSPRYKVAKRGQDVALRCDPISGHVSLFWYQQALGQGPEFLTYFQNEAQLDKSGLPSDRFFAERPEGSVSTLKIQRTQQEDSAVYLCASSLAHGASGAFFGQGTRLTVV.

This clonotype was counted ten times or more. The rearrangement uses TRBV13 and TRBJ1-1, with a weak D call TRBD1 (5 bases). Germline CDR1 reads PRHDT; CDR2 reads FYEKMQ (reference sequence). The V end was cut by 4 bases, the J end by 3 bases, with 12 bases between. The length of the CDR3 is 14 residues. This CDR3 is CASSSLGVDTEAFF. The CDR3 DNA reads TGTGCCAGCAGCTCCCTAGGGGTGGACACTGAAGCTTTCTTT.

The chain employs TRBV5-1 and TRBJ2-7; maybe TRBD2 (6 bases). This CDR3 is built from 14 residues. Germline V gene sequence: CDR1 SGHRS, CDR2 YFSETQ. With 0 bases removed from V and 3 bases from J, the gap between germline ends came to 10 bases. In DNA, the CDR3 is TGCGCCAGCAGCTTGGGATTGGAGGGCTACGAGCAGTACTTC. The encoded protein is CASSLGLEGYEQYF.

This clonotype was observed a handful of times. The CDR3 DNA follows: TGTGCCAGCAGTTCTCACGGGACGGGCTCGGACACTGAAGCTTTCTTT. This sequence encodes CASSSHGTGSDTEAFF. The chain is built from TRBV7-9 and TRBJ1-1; D is possibly TRBD1 (5 bases). This CDR3 spans 16 amino acids. Germline CDR1 reads SEHNR; CDR2 reads FQNEAQ (reference sequence). Trimming removed 6 bases from V and 3 bases from J, with 20 bases in between.

The chain recombines TRBV7-8 with TRBJ1-1; D ambiguous. The CDR3 has 14 residues. Trimming removed 1 base from V and 6 bases from J, with 12 bases in between. CDR1 is SGHVS, CDR2 FQNEAQ, per germline. The CDR3 DNA reads TGTGCCAGCAGCTTAGGGCCCGCCAGAGCTGAAGCTTTCTTT. Translated: CASSLGPARAEAFF. The variable domain in full, with the rest retrieved from reference TRBV7-8 and TRBJ1-1, is GAGVSQSPRYKVAKRGQDVALRCDPISGHVSLFWYQQALGQGPEFLTYFQNEAQLDKSGLPSDRFFAERPEGSVSTLKIQRTQQEDSAVYLCASSLGPARAEAFFGQGTRLTVV.

The chain couples TRBV12-3 or TRBV12-4 to TRBJ2-7; no firm D call. CDR3 length: 15 amino acids. V lost 2 bases and J 0 bases, leaving 11 bases between the germline ends. The CDR3 is CASSLRADSSYEQYF. CDR3 bases: TGTGCCAGCAGTTTAAGGGCAGATAGCTCCTACGAGCAGTACTTC.

The CDR3 is CASSLRETYEQYF. In nucleotides, the CDR3 is TGTGCCAGCAGTTTACGGGAGACCTACGAGCAGTACTTC. This rearrangement joins TRBV27 to TRBJ2-7, with D perhaps matching TRBD2 (6 bases). Germline V CDR1 and CDR2: MNHEY, SMNVEV (reference sequence). V lost 2 bases, J lost 2 bases, and 7 bases lay in between. The CDR3 has 13 residues.

This clonotype was found a few times. CDR3 DNA: TGTGCCAGCAGTTACGGGGGGGCCCAAGAGACCCAGTACTTC. It is translated as CASSYGGAQETQYF. The rearrangement uses TRBV6-5 and TRBJ2-5, with a weak D call TRBD2 (7 bases). The V gene lost 2 bases and the J gene lost 1 base, with 8 bases spanning the gap. The CDR3 spans 14 residues. Germline V gene sequence: CDR1 MNHEY, CDR2 SVGAGI.

CDR3 residues: CASSWTGLAGYTF. DNA for the CDR3: TGTGCCAGCAGCTGGACAGGGTTAGCGGGCTACACCTTC. The gene calls are TRBV7-9 and TRBJ1-2; 8 nucleotides line up with TRBD1. J gave up 8 bases and V 4 bases, and 6 bases lay outside the gene matches. Germline values: CDR1 SEHNR, CDR2 FQNEAQ (reference sequence). This CDR3 spans 13 amino acids.

The chain uses TRBV12-3 or TRBV12-4 and TRBJ1-2; TRBD1 matches at 9 bases. This CDR3 comprises 12 residues. The V gene end was trimmed by 6 bases and the J gene end by 7 bases; junction bases not matched to a gene: 3. CDR3 sequence (DNA): TGTGCCAGCAGCCACAGGGGGCCTGGCTACACCTTC. This encodes CASSHRGPGYTF.